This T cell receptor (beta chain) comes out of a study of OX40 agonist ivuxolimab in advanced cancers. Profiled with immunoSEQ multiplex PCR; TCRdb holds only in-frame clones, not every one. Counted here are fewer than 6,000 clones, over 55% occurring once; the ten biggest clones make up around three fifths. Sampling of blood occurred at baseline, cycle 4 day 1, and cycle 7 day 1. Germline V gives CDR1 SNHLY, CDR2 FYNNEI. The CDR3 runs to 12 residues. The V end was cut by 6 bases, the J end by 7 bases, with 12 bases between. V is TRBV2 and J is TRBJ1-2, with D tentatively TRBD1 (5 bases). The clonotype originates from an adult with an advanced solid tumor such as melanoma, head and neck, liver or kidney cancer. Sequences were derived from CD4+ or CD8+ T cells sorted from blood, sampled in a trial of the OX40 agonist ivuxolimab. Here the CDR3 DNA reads TGTGCCAGCAGCTTAGGGGCACGTGGCTACACCTTC. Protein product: CASSLGARGYTF.